Below are 30 T cell receptor beta chains sequenced from a single sample in a study of OX40 agonist ivuxolimab in advanced cancers. Sequenced by immunoSEQ multiplex PCR; TCRdb stores in-frame clones only, minus some. The sample shows some 37,000 clones, roughly three quarters of them seen only once. The sample was CD4+ or CD8+ T cells sorted from blood, taken in a trial of the OX40 agonist ivuxolimab. Receptors were obtained from an adult with an advanced solid tumor such as melanoma, head and neck, liver or kidney cancer.

The genes are TRBV30 and TRBJ1-1; 7 bases map to TRBD1. This CDR3 has 12 amino acids. The V segment lost 8 bases and the J segment 1 base; nucleotides outside the gene matches: 4. Germline V CDR1 and CDR2: GTSNPN, SVGIG (reference sequence). The CDR3 is CAVDRRNTEAFF. The CDR3 DNA is TGTGCCGTGGACAGGCGGAACACTGAAGCTTTCTTT. Full variable domain (remainder filled in from reference TRBV30 and TRBJ1-1): SQTIHQWPATLVQPVGSPLSLECTVEGTSNPNLYWYRQAAGRGLQLLFYSVGIGQISSEVPQNLSASRPQDRQFILSSKKLLLSDSGFYLCAVDRRNTEAFFGQGTRLTVV.

The chain has TRBV7-3 and TRBJ2-3; 7 bases match TRBD1. The CDR3 contains 16 residues. Germline V gene sequence: CDR1 SGHTA, CDR2 FQGTGA. V dropped 5 bases and J dropped 2; count of bases not matched to a gene: 10. Here the CDR3 reads CASSLRPGQSTDTQYF. The CDR3 coding sequence is TGTGCCAGCAGCCTCCGTCCGGGACAGTCCACAGATACGCAGTATTTT.

The rearrangement joins TRBV6-5 to TRBJ1-1, with a possible D match to TRBD1 (5 bases). CDR1 and CDR2 from the germline V gene are MNHEY and SVGAGI. V lost 2 bases and J lost 3, with 10 bases in between. The CDR3 runs to 14 residues. The CDR3 is CASSYAGVDTEAFF. CDR3 sequence (DNA): TGTGCCAGCAGTTACGCGGGGGTGGACACTGAAGCTTTCTTT.

A note on this clone: In the same sample, other DNA sequences code for this CDR3. The rearrangement uses TRBV30 and TRBJ1-5; possible D gene TRBD1, 5 bases. With 1 base removed from V and 2 bases from J, the gap between germline ends came to 6 bases. CDR1 GTSNPN and CDR2 SVGIG come from the germline V gene (reference sequence). The CDR3 consists of 13 residues. DNA of the CDR3: TGTGCCTGGAGTGGGGGGGGCAATCAGCCCCAGCATTTT. Amino acids: CAWSGGGNQPQHF.

The chain recombines TRBV5-1 with TRBJ2-1; D remains unclear. Deletions cut 1 base from V and 8 bases from J, with 7 bases between. The CDR3 has 12 residues. Looked up from germline, CDR1 is SGHRS and CDR2 is YFSETQ. The CDR3 region has the DNA TGCGCCAGCAGCTTGATGTTCGATGAGCAGTTCTTC. Translation: CASSLMFDEQFF.

This chain links TRBV5-1 with TRBJ1-4; TRBD1 agrees at 7 bases. J was trimmed by 8 bases and V by 4 bases; bases with no gene match: 8. From germline, CDR1 is SGHRS and CDR2 YFSETQ. CDR3 length equals 14 residues. CDR3 in DNA: TGCGCCAGCAGCCCTAGGGGGCGTGAGGAAAAACTGTTTTTT. Amino acids: CASSPRGREEKLFF.

The chain combines TRBV6-5 with TRBJ2-1; a possible D gene is TRBD1 (6 bases). Germline V lookup: CDR1 MNHEY, CDR2 SVGAGI. The CDR3 totals 13 residues. The V end lost 5 bases, the J end lost 10 bases, and 15 bases lay between the germline ends. In DNA form, the CDR3 reads TGTGCCAGCAGTAGTGACAGGTCGAGGGAGCAGTTCTTC. Its protein product is CASSSDRSREQFF.

The chain joins TRBV27 to TRBJ1-1; D gene uncertain. V lost 4 bases, J lost 0 bases, and 9 bases lay in between. This CDR3 comprises 14 residues. Germline loops: CDR1 MNHEY, CDR2 SMNVEV (reference sequence). The DNA for the CDR3 is TGTGCCAGCAGTTATACCAGCTTGAACACTGAAGCTTTCTTT. This sequence encodes CASSYTSLNTEAFF.

The chain links TRBV4-3 to TRBJ1-6, with D tentatively TRBD1 (6 bases). V lost 5 bases and J lost 7, with 15 bases in between. The CDR3 has 15 amino acids. Germline-derived CDR1 and CDR2 are LGHNA and YSLEER. The CDR3 protein is CASSTRRGGNSPLHF. The CDR3 nucleotides are TGCGCCAGCAGCACCCGGAGGGGGGGAAATTCACCCCTCCACTTT.

The V gene is TRBV28, the J gene TRBJ2-7; D might be TRBD1 or TRBD2, each matching 5 bases. CDR1 is MDHEN, CDR2 SYDVKM, per germline. The CDR3 is 16 amino acids. The V end lost 4 bases, the J end lost 2 bases, and 18 bases lay between the germline ends. CDR3 in amino acids: CASSSHGTARPYEQYF. The CDR3 nucleotides read TGTGCCAGCAGTTCCCACGGGACGGCGAGACCCTACGAGCAGTACTTC.

The table lists this clone with a count of one. The CDR3 DNA sequence: TGTGCCAGCTCCCGACACAGGGGCTGGGAAGCTTTCTTT. Protein sequence: CASSRHRGWEAFF. The chain has TRBV6-1 and TRBJ1-1; TRBD1 aligns across 7 bases. The CDR3 runs to 13 residues. The germline V gene encodes CDR1 MNHNS and CDR2 SASEGT. Trimming removed 8 bases from V and 8 bases from J; junction bases left unmatched: 11.

This clone was seen a handful of times. The CDR3 loop reads CASSLSLDGPYGYTF. CDR3 nucleotide sequence: TGTGCCAGCAGCTTATCTCTGGACGGCCCATATGGCTACACCTTC. V is TRBV7-8 and J is TRBJ1-2; no definite D call. The germline V gene encodes CDR1 SGHVS and CDR2 FQNEAQ. There are 15 residues in the CDR3. The V end lost 2 bases, the J end lost 5 bases, and 15 bases lay between the germline ends.

V is TRBV29-1 and J is TRBJ2-3; TRBD2 matches at 7 bases. This CDR3 has 13 residues. The V gene's germline CDR1 is SQVTM and CDR2 ANQGSEA. J gave up 3 bases and V 0 bases, and 0 bases lay outside the gene matches. The CDR3 sequence is CSVEEGGTDTQYF. In nucleotides, the CDR3 is TGCAGCGTTGAAGAGGGGGGGACAGATACGCAGTATTTT.

In its sample, this clone was seen a few times. V and J are TRBV27 and TRBJ1-1; perhaps TRBD1 as D (6 bases). The CDR3 has 14 amino acids. The V and J ends lost 5 bases and 9 bases respectively, with 19 bases between them. Germline assignment: CDR1 MNHEY and CDR2 SMNVEV (reference sequence). The CDR3 nucleotides are TGTGCCAGCAGTCCCAGTGGCAGGGGAAATAAAGCTTTCTTT. This translates into CASSPSGRGNKAFF.

This rearrangement joins TRBV7-9 to TRBJ2-3, with a possible D match to TRBD2 (5 bases). This CDR3 comprises 14 residues. CDR1 and CDR2 (germline): SEHNR, FQNEAQ (reference sequence). Trimming removed 4 bases at V and 0 bases at J, with 8 bases between. Written as DNA, the CDR3 is TGTGCCAGCAGCTCTAGGACTAGCACAGATACGCAGTATTTT. Encoded protein: CASSSRTSTDTQYF. The whole variable domain, filled in from reference TRBV7-9 and TRBJ2-3, reads DTGVSQNPRHKITKRGQNVTFRCDPISEHNRLYWYRQTLGQGPEFLTYFQNEAQLEKSRLLSDRFSAERPKGSFSTLEIQRTEQGDSAMYLCASSSRTSTDTQYFGPGTRLTVL.

This clone was counted a single time. The V call is TRBV4-2, the J call TRBJ2-1, with D possibly matching TRBD1 (5 bases). This CDR3 is 14 amino acids long. V shed 0 bases and J shed 6 bases, with 9 bases lying between them. The germline V gene has CDR1 LGHNA and CDR2 YNFKEQ. Here the CDR3 reads CASSQDRASNEQFF. For the CDR3, the DNA is TGTGCCAGCAGCCAAGACAGGGCAAGCAATGAGCAGTTCTTC.

This clone was detected once. The chain joins TRBV6-1 to TRBJ1-2; D may be TRBD1 (6 bases). The germline V and J ends were trimmed by 8 bases and 1 base, with 14 bases remaining between them. The germline CDR1 and CDR2 sequences are MNHNS and SASEGT. This CDR3 spans 14 amino acids. This CDR3 is CASGHPRGNYGYTF. CDR3 coding DNA: TGTGCCAGCGGACACCCCAGGGGTAACTATGGCTACACCTTC.

This chain links TRBV7-3 with TRBJ1-2, with TRBD1 matching 7 bases. V was clipped by 5 bases and J by 0 bases; unmatched bases: 6. CDR1 and CDR2 from the germline V gene are SGHTA and FQGTGA. This CDR3 comprises 15 residues. The CDR3 nucleotides are TGTGCCAGCAGCATTTCAGGGGGTACTAACTATGGCTACACCTTC. This gives the protein CASSISGGTNYGYTF.

The gene calls are TRBV4-2 and TRBJ2-3; TRBD2 matches at 8 bases. With 1 base clipped from V and 4 bases from J, the junction kept 16 bases outside the gene matches. The germline CDR1 and CDR2 sequences are LGHNA and YNFKEQ. The CDR3 runs 19 residues. The CDR3 is CASSQVTYKGSGRADTQYF. The CDR3 DNA is TGTGCCAGCAGCCAAGTTACGTACAAGGGGAGCGGGAGAGCAGATACGCAGTATTTT.

V usage is TRBV9 and J usage is TRBJ2-3; 8 nucleotides align to TRBD2. The V gene's germline CDR1 is SGDLS and CDR2 YYNGEE. The V and J ends lost 9 bases and 4 bases, in that order; junction bases with no gene match: 16. The CDR3 runs to 16 residues. As DNA, the CDR3 is TGTGCCATTCTACCGGGAGGGCTCCCTTGGGCAGATACGCAGTATTTT. It is translated as CAILPGGLPWADTQYF.

The chain combines TRBV27 with TRBJ2-7; no definite D call. Germline V CDR1 and CDR2: MNHEY, SMNVEV (reference sequence). This CDR3 contains 13 residues. V was pared by 4 bases and J by 1 base, with 8 bases between. CDR3 nucleotides: TGTGCCAGCAGTTCCAGGAGATCCTACGAGCAGTACTTC. Residues: CASSSRRSYEQYF.

The chain is built from TRBV13 and TRBJ2-2, with D perhaps matching TRBD1 (6 bases). Deletions cut 3 bases from V and 2 bases from J, with 13 bases between. This CDR3 has 16 amino acids. CDR1 PRHDT and CDR2 FYEKMQ come from the germline V gene (reference sequence). As DNA, the CDR3 is TGTGCCAGCAGCTTTACGAGGGGGACCAACACCGGGGAGCTGTTTTTT. Encoded protein: CASSFTRGTNTGELFF.

The chain employs TRBV5-1 and TRBJ1-3; 8 positions match TRBD1. The CDR3 covers 16 residues. Germline loops: CDR1 SGHRS, CDR2 YFSETQ. With 3 bases clipped from V and 2 bases from J, the junction kept 7 bases outside the gene matches. This chain's CDR3 is CASSSQGADAGNTIYF. CDR3 sequence (DNA): TGCGCCAGCAGCTCTCAGGGGGCGGACGCTGGAAACACCATATATTTT.

There are a few counts of this clone. CDR3: CSVTGGGFTDTQYF. CDR3 nucleotides: TGCAGCGTAACAGGGGGTGGCTTCACAGATACGCAGTATTTT. The chain is built from TRBV29-1 and TRBJ2-3, with 8 bases fitting TRBD1. CDR1 is SQVTM and CDR2 is ANQGSEA in the germline V gene. This CDR3 is built from 14 residues. V lost 6 bases and J lost 2; bases outside the gene matches: 7.

The chain combines TRBV28 with TRBJ1-1; 7 positions agree with TRBD1. The CDR3 has 14 residues. After removal of 10 bases from V and 0 bases from J, the junction contained 8 bases not matched to a gene. Germline CDR1 reads MDHEN; CDR2 reads SYDVKM. In DNA, the CDR3 is TGTGCCACCGAGATGACAGGGTTGAACACTGAAGCTTTCTTT. It is translated as CATEMTGLNTEAFF.

This clone has more than one count but fewer than ten. The chain couples TRBV7-8 to TRBJ1-1; D possibly corresponds to TRBD1 (5 bases). The CDR3 is made up of 15 amino acids. Germline assignment: CDR1 SGHVS and CDR2 FQNEAQ. The V gene lost 1 base and the J gene lost 4 bases, with 13 bases spanning the gap. DNA of the CDR3: TGTGCCAGCAGCTTAGTGAGAGGGGTGGGCACTGAAGCTTTCTTT. Translating gives CASSLVRGVGTEAFF.

This chain joins TRBV7-2 and TRBJ1-3; tentative D call: TRBD1 (6 bases). The germline CDR1 and CDR2 sequences are SGHTA and FQGNSA. V lost 10 bases to trimming and J lost 0 bases, with 16 bases between them. The CDR3 is 15 residues long. Here the CDR3 DNA reads TGTGCCACTCCCGAAGGGGGTACCTCTGGAAACACCATATATTTT. It translates to CATPEGGTSGNTIYF.

This clone was counted between two and nine times. The sample holds other DNA sequences that translate to the same CDR3. The V call is TRBV28, the J call TRBJ1-1; tentative D call: TRBD1 (6 bases). Germline V lookup: CDR1 MDHEN, CDR2 SYDVKM. The CDR3 is 11 residues long. V was shortened by 2 bases and J by 8 bases, with 6 bases between the two germline ends. The CDR3 nucleotides read TGTGCCAGCAGTTTAGGGACAGAAGCTTTCTTT. It yields the protein CASSLGTEAFF.

The V gene is TRBV10-3, the J gene TRBJ2-1, with a weak D call TRBD1 (6 bases). The germline V gene has CDR1 ENHRY and CDR2 SYGVKD. V dropped 4 bases and J dropped 7 bases, with 20 bases sitting between them. This CDR3 has 16 residues. The CDR3 loop reads CAISGADRGPGNEQFF. The CDR3 DNA is TGTGCCATCAGTGGGGCGGACAGAGGTCCGGGAAATGAGCAGTTCTTC.

The rearrangement uses TRBV21-1 and TRBJ2-1. TRBV21-1 is a recognized pseudogene. This CDR3 has 16 residues. The CDR3 sequence: CASSKVKGQPYNEQFF. In DNA form, the CDR3 reads TGTGCCAGCAGCAAAGTAAAAGGCCAACCTTACAATGAGCAGTTCTTC.